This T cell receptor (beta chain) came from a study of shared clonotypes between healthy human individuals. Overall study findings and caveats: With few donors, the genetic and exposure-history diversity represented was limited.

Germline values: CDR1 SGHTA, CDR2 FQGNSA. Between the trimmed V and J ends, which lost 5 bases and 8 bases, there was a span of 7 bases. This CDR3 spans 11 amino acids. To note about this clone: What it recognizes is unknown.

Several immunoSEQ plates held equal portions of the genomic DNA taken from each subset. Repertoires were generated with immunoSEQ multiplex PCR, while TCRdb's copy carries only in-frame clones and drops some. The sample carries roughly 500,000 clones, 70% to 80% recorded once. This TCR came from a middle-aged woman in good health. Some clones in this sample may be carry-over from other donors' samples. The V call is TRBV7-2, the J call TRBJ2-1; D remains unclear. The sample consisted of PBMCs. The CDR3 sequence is CASSLTDEQFF. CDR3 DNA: TGTGCCAGCAGCCTTACCGATGAGCAGTTCTTC. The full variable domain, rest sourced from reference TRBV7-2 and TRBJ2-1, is GAGVSQSPSNKVTEKGKDVELRCDPISGHTALYWYRQSLGQGLEFLIYFQGNSAPDKSGLPSDRFSAERTGGSVSTLTIQRTQQEDSAVYLCASSLTDEQFFGPGTRLTVL.